This entry lists 19 T cell receptor beta chains sequenced from one sample in a study of T-cell memory formation after mild COVID-19 (dated by TCRdb to the early 2020s). The method behind the library was 5' RACE. This sample was sequenced with an Illumina NovaSeq 6000. TCRdb reanalyzed the raw reads on its own, using fastp at Q25 for trimming and MiXCR for clone calling, and kept in-frame beta chains. Entries are consolidated by CDR3 protein sequence, retaining the most common genes and DNA. The sample table shows about 400,000 distinct CDR3 sequences, and under 25% are seen once. The leading ten clones occupy around 14% of the sample. Sequencing input: PBMCs or a T cell subset sorted from them (not recorded which). These receptors all come from an adult woman who had mild COVID-19 (a few samples of this study predate the infection). The sample titles of this study are shuffled in the database, so cell type and time point are left out; the donor was told from shared clones.

This clonotype came up a few times. The rearrangement links TRBV20-1 to TRBJ2-3; D uncertain. The CDR3 covers 13 residues. Per the germline V gene, CDR1 is DFQATT and CDR2 is SNEGSKA (reference sequence). Trimming shortened V by 1 base and J by 5 bases, and 10 bases separated the two germline ends. The CDR3 coding sequence is TGCAGTGCTAGAGGGTGGGGTGAAGATACGCAGTATTTT. This codes for CSARGWGEDTQYF.

This clonotype has only a few counts. The chain couples TRBV6-5 to TRBJ2-7; 7 bases line up with TRBD1. Germline CDR1 MNHEY, CDR2 SVGAGI. The CDR3 spans 13 residues. V gave up 2 bases and J gave up 2 bases; unmatched junction bases: 0. The CDR3 sequence: CASSYDRAYEQYF. In DNA form, the CDR3 reads TGTGCCAGCAGTTACGACAGGGCCTACGAGCAGTACTTC.

This rearrangement joins TRBV7-9 to TRBJ2-7; no firm D call. The germline gives CDR1 SEHNR, CDR2 FQNEAQ (reference sequence). The V and J ends lost 4 bases and 2 bases respectively, with 15 bases between them. The CDR3 has 15 residues. CDR3 nucleotides: TGTGCCAGCAGCTCTAACCGGCTTACAACCTACGAGCAGTACTTC. It codes for CASSSNRLTTYEQYF. Full variable domain (rest looked up from reference TRBV7-9 and TRBJ2-7): DTGVSQNPRHKITKRGQNVTFRCDPISEHNRLYWYRQTLGQGPEFLTYFQNEAQLEKSRLLSDRFSAERPKGSFSTLEIQRTEQGDSAMYLCASSSNRLTTYEQYFGPGTRLTVT.

J is TRBJ1-6 and V is TRBV18, with no clear D. CDR1 is KGHSH and CDR2 is LQKENI in the germline V gene. Trimming removed 4 bases from V and 9 bases from J, with 10 bases in between. This CDR3 comprises 13 residues. CDR3 DNA: TGTGCCAGCTCACTGGGAGAGGGTTCACCCCTCCACTTT. Translated: CASSLGEGSPLHF.

A few counts support this clonotype. The V and J genes are TRBV15 and TRBJ2-7; D is unclear. Germline lookup yields CDR1 LNHNV and CDR2 YYDKDF (reference sequence). Between the trimmed V and J ends, which lost 0 bases and 6 bases, there was a span of 12 bases. The CDR3 has 14 residues. This CDR3 reads CATSRDLASGEQYF. DNA for the CDR3: TGTGCCACCAGCAGAGATCTGGCTAGTGGCGAGCAGTACTTC. Drawing the rest from reference TRBV15 and TRBJ2-7, the complete variable domain is DAMVIQNPRYQVTQFGKPVTLSCSQTLNHNVMYWYQQKSSQAPKLLFHYYDKDFNNEADTPDNFQSRRPNTSFCFLDIRSPGLGDTAMYLCATSRDLASGEQYFGPGTRLTVT.

The V gene is TRBV11-3, the J gene TRBJ2-7; 8 bases fit TRBD1. V dropped 6 bases and J dropped 3; count of bases not matched to a gene: 13. CDR1 and CDR2 (germline): SGHNT, YENEEA. The length of the CDR3 is 16 residues. The CDR3 region is CASSSSRTGFNYEQYF. The CDR3 DNA follows: TGTGCCAGCAGTTCTTCCAGGACAGGGTTTAACTACGAGCAGTACTTC.

This clonotype has just a few counts. V is TRBV5-6 and J is TRBJ2-4; D possibly uses TRBD1 or TRBD2 (5 bases each). V shed 4 bases and J shed 4 bases, with 15 bases lying between them. The CDR3 runs 15 residues. CDR1 and CDR2 (germline): SGHDT, YYEEEE. Here the CDR3 reads CASSGSGTEKNIQYF. Here the CDR3 DNA reads TGTGCCAGCAGCGGTTCCGGGACGGAAAAAAACATTCAGTACTTC. Full variable domain (missing parts from reference TRBV5-6 and TRBJ2-4): DAGVTQSPTHLIKTRGQQVTLRCSPKSGHDTVSWYQQALGQGPQFIFQYYEEEERQRGNFPDRFSGHQFPNYSSELNVNALLLGDSALYLCASSGSGTEKNIQYFGAGTRLSVL.

The gene calls are TRBV30 and TRBJ2-1; D remains ambiguous. Germline CDR1 is GTSNPN and CDR2 is SVGIG (reference sequence). The CDR3 sequence is 15 residues long. The germline V and J ends were trimmed by 3 bases and 6 bases, with 18 bases remaining between them. In nucleotides, the CDR3 is TGTGCCTGGAGCTGGTCGCTAGATGGGCCCAATGAGCAGTTCTTC. Protein product: CAWSWSLDGPNEQFF.

The J gene is TRBJ2-5, the V gene TRBV7-9; either TRBD1 or TRBD2 may fit D (6 bases each). Germline CDR1 and CDR2: SEHNR and FQNEAQ (reference sequence). Trimming removed 2 bases at V and 3 bases at J, with 16 bases between. The CDR3 has 16 amino acids. The DNA of the CDR3 is TGTGCCAGCAGCTTAACGGGGGCAGGTCATAAAGAGACCCAGTACTTC. This encodes CASSLTGAGHKETQYF.

The table lists this clonotype with many counts. The chain combines TRBV20-1 with TRBJ2-1; no definite D call. Per the germline V gene, CDR1 is DFQATT and CDR2 is SNEGSKA (reference sequence). CDR3 length equals 13 residues. V was clipped by 0 bases and J by 6 bases, with 9 bases between them. This CDR3 reads CSARDPVPNEQFF. CDR3 sequence (DNA): TGCAGTGCTAGAGACCCGGTCCCCAATGAGCAGTTCTTC.

This clonotype has more than one count but fewer than ten. The V gene is TRBV18, the J gene TRBJ2-1; 12 bases map to TRBD2. The CDR3 covers 15 residues. J was trimmed by 7 bases and V by 3 bases; bases with no gene match: 4. CDR1 and CDR2 (germline): KGHSH, LQKENI. CDR3 bases: TGTGCCAGCTCACCGATTGGACTAGCGGGAAATGAGCAGTTCTTC. Its translation is CASSPIGLAGNEQFF.

This clonotype occurred a few times. The chain recombines TRBV20-1 with TRBJ1-1, with TRBD1 matching over 8 bases. Germline CDR1 DFQATT, CDR2 SNEGSKA (reference sequence). The CDR3 totals 19 residues. Trimming removed 1 base from V and 1 base from J; junction bases left unmatched: 17. The CDR3 sequence is CSARGNQKGRGRTNTEAFF. The DNA of the CDR3 is TGCAGTGCTAGAGGGAATCAAAAGGGCAGGGGGCGAACGAACACTGAAGCTTTCTTT.

This clonotype was seen a handful of times. This chain connects TRBV4-1 to TRBJ2-1, with TRBD2 matching 14 bases. V was pared by 4 bases and J by 9 bases, with 14 bases of the junction left unmatched. The CDR3 is made up of 18 amino acids. The germline CDR1 and CDR2 sequences are MGHRA and YSYEKL. DNA for the CDR3: TGCGCCAGCAGCCCCCAGGAACGACTAGCGGGGGGGCTAGGTGAGCAGTTCTTC. This encodes CASSPQERLAGGLGEQFF.

There are a few counts of this clonotype. This chain connects TRBV6-2 or TRBV6-3 to TRBJ1-1, with 8 bases that match TRBD1. In germline, CDR1 is MNHEY, CDR2 SVGEGT. This CDR3 spans 13 amino acids. The V gene end was trimmed by 8 bases and the J gene end by 0 bases; junction bases not matched to a gene: 2. The CDR3 spells CASGQGVNTEAFF. The CDR3, as DNA: TGTGCCAGCGGACAGGGAGTGAACACTGAAGCTTTCTTT.

The V and J genes are TRBV7-2 and TRBJ2-5; a weak D match, TRBD2 (5 bases). CDR1 is SGHTA, CDR2 FQGNSA, per germline. Trimming took 1 base from V and 2 from J, leaving 11 bases between them. The CDR3 totals 15 residues. The CDR3 nucleotides read TGTGCCAGCAGCTTAGATCCAAAGCGGCAAGAGACCCAGTACTTC. This codes for CASSLDPKRQETQYF.

This clonotype was seen a few times. CDR3 sequence: CASSLHGGRSGNTIYF. CDR3 DNA sequence: TGTGCCAGCAGCTTACACGGGGGCCGCTCTGGAAACACCATATATTTT. This chain uses TRBV5-5 with TRBJ1-3, with a weak D call TRBD1 (6 bases). Germline V CDR1 and CDR2: SGHKS, YYEKEE (reference sequence). Trimming removed 2 bases from V and 0 bases from J, with 12 bases in between. This CDR3 region has 16 residues.

The chain combines TRBV6-6 with TRBJ2-7; TRBD2 matches at 9 bases. CDR3 size: 15 residues. J gave up 3 bases and V 4 bases, and 7 bases lay outside the gene matches. Germline V gene lookup returns CDR1 MNHNY and CDR2 SVGAGI (reference sequence). The CDR3 loop reads CASSSRLAADYEQYF. The CDR3 DNA follows: TGTGCCAGCAGTTCCAGACTAGCGGCGGACTACGAGCAGTACTTC.

The V and J genes are TRBV7-9 and TRBJ1-1; D perhaps matches TRBD1 (6 bases). Germline CDR1 is SEHNR and CDR2 is FQNEAQ (reference sequence). Trimming left V 3 bases short and J 1 base short, with 12 bases between. The length of the CDR3 is 15 residues. DNA for the CDR3: TGTGCCAGCAGCTTGAACAGGGTCGGGAACACTGAAGCTTTCTTT. Translated: CASSLNRVGNTEAFF.

This clonotype was observed many times. CDR3 sequence reads: CASSFPRVGGELFF. The CDR3 region has the DNA TGTGCCAGCAGTTTCCCCAGGGTTGGCGGGGAGCTGTTTTTT. V gene TRBV6-5 combines with J gene TRBJ2-2, with a tentative D call TRBD1 (5 bases). Per the germline V gene, CDR1 is MNHEY and CDR2 is SVGAGI. The CDR3 totals 14 residues. The V end was cut by 4 bases, the J end by 7 bases, with 13 bases between.